This TCR beta chain is from a study of T cells in Graves' hyperthyroidism and ophthalmopathy. Study outcomes and limitations: Ophthalmopathy onset followed model prediction by a median around 6.6 months.

The investigators amplified TCR beta CDR3 regions from RNA transcripts. The HTBI set primed first-round TCR CDR3 RT-PCR. MiXCR, applied by TCRdb to the multiplex PCR reads, yields one record per CDR3 protein. The table shows about 360,000 distinct CDR3 sequences, with around an eighth occurring only once. Concerning this clonotype: What it binds is not known.

Each patient was aged 18 to 65 and had newly diagnosed hyperthyroidism of under 2 months' duration. Fresh peripheral blood, roughly 9.8 ml of it, supplied the PBMCs. The receptor's source is a young man with Graves' hyperthyroidism that later progressed to Graves' ophthalmopathy. The sample consisted of blood.

The CDR3, as DNA: TGTGCCAGCAGACCGGACAGGGCTTATAATTCACCCCTCCACTTT. This codes for CASRPDRAYNSPLHF. The chain employs TRBV6-1 and TRBJ1-6, with 8 bases lining up with TRBD1. The germline V gene has CDR1 MNHNS and CDR2 SASEGT. V gave up 6 bases and J gave up 4 bases; unmatched junction bases: 5. The CDR3 is 15 residues long.